A selection of T cell receptor beta chains follows, all from one sample in a study of T-cell reconstitution after alpha-beta-depleted transplantation in children. TCRdb re-called the PCR reads with MiXCR, one entry per CDR3 protein. This sample has around 500,000 distinct CDR3 sequences, with roughly 23% found just once. This material consisted of PBMCs, mostly from graft donor cells, taken 360 days after TCRalphabeta/CD19-depleted stem cell transplant. All receptors come from a boy in the first two years of life who had a stem cell transplant for acute myeloid leukemia, so the T cells may come from the graft donor. The CDR3 runs from the conserved cysteine through the conserved F or W. D genes are given only for firm matches. Size tells how often a clone was seen (once, few, many) or the class of an expanded clone, and some rows leave it out.

CDR3aa | CDR3nt | j_gene | v_gene | d_gene | abundance
CSARDDRGPYQETQYF | TGCAGTGCTAGAGATGACAGGGGACCGTACCAAGAGACCCAGTACTTC | TRBJ2-5 | TRBV20-1 | TRBD1 | many
CSGRHYNEAFF | TGCAGTGGTCGGCACTATAATGAAGCTTTCTTT | TRBJ1-1 | TRBV20-1 | - | few
CASSPIKLNEQFF | TGTGCCAGCTCACCGATTAAGTTGAATGAGCAGTTCTTC | TRBJ2-1 | TRBV18 | - | -
CASSFDAKNIQYF | TGTGCCAGCAGTTTCGACGCCAAAAACATTCAGTACTTC | TRBJ2-4 | TRBV5-5 | - | few
CASSLSGSRERTGELFF | TGTGCCAGCAGTTTGTCAGGTTCCCGAGAGCGGACCGGGGAGCTGTTTTTT | TRBJ2-2 | TRBV12-3/TRBV12-4 | - | -
CASSLFERYPQYF | TGTGCCAGCAGCTTATTTGAGCGTTATCCGCAGTATTTT | TRBJ2-3 | TRBV7-9 | - | once
CSARAFSRTGSNTEAFF | TGCAGTGCTAGGGCTTTCTCTAGGACGGGCTCGAACACTGAAGCTTTCTTT | TRBJ1-1 | TRBV20-1 | - | many
CSARPYLHASTDTQYF | TGCAGTGCTAGACCCTACCTGCACGCAAGCACAGATACGCAGTATTTT | TRBJ2-3 | TRBV20-1 | - | few
CASSEMGSIYNEQFF | TGTGCCAGCAGTGAAATGGGCAGTATCTACAATGAGCAGTTCTTC | TRBJ2-1 | TRBV6-1 | - | many
CSALPMVGYSNQPQHF | TGCAGTGCCCTCCCCATGGTGGGGTATAGCAATCAGCCCCAGCATTTT | TRBJ1-5 | TRBV20-1 | - | many
CSVFSGSPAFF | TGCAGCGTTTTCTCGGGGTCCCCAGCTTTCTTT | TRBJ1-1 | TRBV29-1 | - | -
CSAREQRGGQTDTQYF | TGCAGTGCTAGAGAGCAGCGGGGGGGCCAGACAGATACGCAGTATTTT | TRBJ2-3 | TRBV20-1 | TRBD2 | few
CASSYSVSSNEKLFF | TGTGCCAGCAGTTACTCGGTGTCTTCTAATGAAAAACTGTTTTTT | TRBJ1-4 | TRBV6-5 | - | -